These 8 T cell receptor beta chains originate from one sample sequenced in a study of blood T cell repertoires in COVID-19. Using immunoSEQ multiplex PCR, the repertoire was profiled, and TCRdb retains in-frame clones only, with some absent. The data show approximately 210,000 clones, 65% to 85% seen once. Material: PBMCs or T cells enriched from blood (not recorded which). These receptors were obtained from a man aged 25 to 45 with acute COVID-19.

The rearrangement links TRBV7-3 to TRBJ2-1, with 10 bases identical to TRBD2. V lost 5 bases, J lost 0 bases, and 7 bases stayed unmatched. Germline V gene lookup returns CDR1 SGHTA and CDR2 FQGTGA. CDR3 length: 17 residues. CDR3 amino acids: CASSGSGGASSYNEQFF. CDR3 bases: TGTGCCAGCAGCGGAAGCGGGGGGGCGAGCTCCTACAATGAGCAGTTCTTC. The whole variable domain, filled in from reference TRBV7-3 and TRBJ2-1, reads GAGVSQTPSNKVTEKGKYVELRCDPISGHTALYWYRQSLGQGPEFLIYFQGTGAADDSGLPNDRFFAVRPEGSVSTLKIQRTERGDSAVYLCASSGSGGASSYNEQFFGPGTRLTVL.

Details on this clone: The sample has other DNA sequences that encode this CDR3 too. The rearrangement joins TRBV10-1 to TRBJ2-5; 8 bases match TRBD2. Germline CDR1 reads WNHNN; CDR2 reads SYGVQD (reference sequence). The CDR3 is made up of 14 amino acids. Trimming cost V 4 bases and J 2 bases; bases outside gene matches: 3. CDR3 in DNA: TGCGCCAGCAGTGCGGGGGGGCCACAAGAGACCCAGTACTTC. It codes for CASSAGGPQETQYF.

The chain uses TRBV9 and TRBJ2-5, with D tentatively TRBD2 (6 bases). The CDR3 is 13 residues long. With 4 bases removed from V and 5 bases from J, the gap between germline ends came to 12 bases. Germline CDR1 is SGDLS and CDR2 is YYNGEE. CDR3 nucleotides: TGTGCCAGCAGCAGCGGGTTATTGGAGACCCAGTACTTC. It encodes CASSSGLLETQYF.

The V gene is TRBV7-9, the J gene TRBJ1-1; tentatively, D is TRBD1 (5 bases). The germline V gene has CDR1 SEHNR and CDR2 FQNEAQ (reference sequence). The CDR3 totals 15 residues. Trimming cost V 5 bases and J 2 bases, with 15 bases left between them. The CDR3 loop is CASSPPQGVNTEAFF. CDR3 sequence (DNA): TGTGCCAGCAGCCCCCCCCAGGGTGTAAACACTGAAGCTTTCTTT.

The chain uses TRBV12-3 or TRBV12-4 and TRBJ2-7, with D possibly matching TRBD2 (6 bases). The CDR3 is made up of 13 amino acids. Between the trimmed V and J ends, which lost 6 bases and 1 base, there was a span of 10 bases. The CDR3 loop reads CASRRDGSYEQYF. CDR3 bases: TGTGCCAGCAGGCGGGACGGGTCCTACGAGCAGTACTTC.

The chain links TRBV5-1 to TRBJ2-3; 14 nucleotides match TRBD2. The germline CDR1 and CDR2 sequences are SGHRS and YFSETQ. With 0 bases clipped from V and 1 base from J, the junction kept 7 bases outside the gene matches. CDR3 length equals 19 residues. For the CDR3, the DNA is TGCGCCAGCAGCTTGGGGACTAGCGGGGGGCCCGGAGGCACAGATACGCAGTATTTT. Protein sequence: CASSLGTSGGPGGTDTQYF.

In its sample, this clone was seen many times. This chain connects TRBV29-1 to TRBJ2-3, with TRBD2 identical over 14 bases. Germline V CDR1 and CDR2: SQVTM, ANQGSEA. The CDR3 sequence is 16 residues long. The V segment lost 7 bases and the J segment 4 bases; nucleotides outside the gene matches: 10. The CDR3 DNA follows: TGCAGCGCTGACCAGACTAGCGGGGGGGCAGCAGATACGCAGTATTTT. This codes for CSADQTSGGAADTQYF.

V usage is TRBV15 and J usage is TRBJ1-1; D is unresolved. The CDR3 is 14 residues long. The V end lost 0 bases, the J end lost 5 bases, and 10 bases lay between the germline ends. CDR1 LNHNV and CDR2 YYDKDF come from the germline V gene (reference sequence). The CDR3 spells CATSRDDGWTEAFF. The CDR3 nucleotides read TGTGCCACCAGCAGAGATGACGGGTGGACTGAAGCTTTCTTT.